This TCR beta chain was profiled in a study of tumor-infiltrating lymphocytes in oesophageal squamous cell carcinoma. V dropped 2 bases and J dropped 2 bases, with 11 bases sitting between them. The CDR3 has 15 residues. The germline V gene encodes CDR1 SGHVS and CDR2 FNYEAQ. TCRdb used MiXCR to reprocess the PCR reads, holding one entry per CDR3 protein. The sample gives under 15,000 distinct CDR3 sequences, 55% to 60% of which show up once; approximately 30% is in the top ten. This chain links TRBV7-6 with TRBJ2-3, with a possible D match to TRBD2 (6 bases). The sequencing input was esophageal tumor tissue. The sequence derives from a female donor with esophageal squamous cell carcinoma. CDR3 bases: TGTGCCAGCAGCTTATTCGGCGGGGACACAGATACGCAGTATTTT. Translation: CASSLFGGDTDTQYF.